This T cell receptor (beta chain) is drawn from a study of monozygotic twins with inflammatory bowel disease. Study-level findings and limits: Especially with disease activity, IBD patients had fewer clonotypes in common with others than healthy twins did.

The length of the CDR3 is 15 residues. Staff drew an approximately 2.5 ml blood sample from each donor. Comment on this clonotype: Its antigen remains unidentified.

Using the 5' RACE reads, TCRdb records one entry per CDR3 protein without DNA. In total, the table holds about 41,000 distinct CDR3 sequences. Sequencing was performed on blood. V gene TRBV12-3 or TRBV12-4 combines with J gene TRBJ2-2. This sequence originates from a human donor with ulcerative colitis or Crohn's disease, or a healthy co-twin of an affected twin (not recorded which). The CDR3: CASSPQSLNTGELFF.